A single sample gave rise to the 27 T cell receptor beta chains below, sequenced in a study of CD8 T cells in Susac syndrome. Reverse transcription of about 0.5 to 1 ug RNA was carried out with random hexamers. TCRdb called the immunoSEQ multiplex PCR reads again in MiXCR, with one record for every CDR3 protein. Of 75,000 to 100,000 distinct CDR3 sequences in the sample, about 94% were seen once. The sequenced material came from CD8+ T cells from PBMCs. The receptor source for this set is a human donor in good health.

The rearrangement uses TRBV4-1 and TRBJ1-1, with TRBD1 as a possible D gene (5 bases). V dropped 0 bases and J dropped 5 bases, with 16 bases sitting between them. CDR3 size: 16 residues. Per the germline V gene, CDR1 is MGHRA and CDR2 is YSYEKL. The CDR3 coding sequence is TGCGCCAGCAGCCAAGATCGCTTTGCGGGGGAAACTGAAGCTTTCTTT. Its translation is CASSQDRFAGETEAFF.

V is TRBV6-2 or TRBV6-3 and J is TRBJ2-5; 10 bases line up with TRBD2. Germline CDR1 reads MNHEY; CDR2 reads SVGEGT. The CDR3 sequence is 14 residues long. Trimming took 6 bases from V and 5 from J; bases not matched to a gene: 6. CDR3 sequence: CASSPGTSVETQYF. The CDR3 DNA is TGTGCCAGCAGCCCCGGGACTAGCGTTGAGACCCAGTACTTC.

The CDR3 here is CASSSGQGNTEAFF. The CDR3 bases are TGCGCCAGCAGCTCCGGACAGGGGAACACTGAAGCTTTCTTT. The chain has TRBV5-1 and TRBJ1-1, with 8 bases fitting TRBD1. The J segment lost 1 base and the V segment lost 3 bases, leaving 2 bases of the junction unmatched. This CDR3 contains 14 residues. Germline V gene lookup returns CDR1 SGHRS and CDR2 YFSETQ.

The CDR3 loop reads CSASTIKRTLPYEQYV. The CDR3 DNA reads as TGCAGTGCTAGCACCATAAAGCGGACTCTCCCCTACGAGCAGTACGTC. The rearrangement uses TRBV20-1 and TRBJ2-7, with D possibly being TRBD2 (5 bases). Germline V gene data show CDR1 as DFQATT and CDR2 as SNEGSKA (reference sequence). Trimming shortened V by 3 bases and J by 2 bases, and 20 bases separated the two germline ends. This CDR3 has 16 residues.

This sequence joins TRBV15 and TRBJ1-4; D is ambiguous. The germline V gene encodes CDR1 LNHNV and CDR2 YYDKDF (reference sequence). The CDR3 spans 15 residues. Trimming left V 1 base short and J 6 bases short, with 12 bases between. Here the CDR3 reads CATSRVLRDDEKLFF. CDR3 in DNA: TGTGCCACCAGCAGAGTCCTACGGGATGATGAAAAACTGTTTTTT.

The chain links TRBV27 to TRBJ2-5; 12 positions agree with TRBD2. V shed 5 bases, J shed 1 base, and the junction held 8 bases outside the gene matches. Germline CDR1 and CDR2: MNHEY and SMNVEV (reference sequence). The CDR3 consists of 17 residues. The CDR3 spells CASSVGTSGRPQETQYF. DNA for the CDR3: TGTGCCAGCAGTGTAGGGACTAGCGGGCGACCCCAAGAGACCCAGTACTTC.

A note on this clonotype: One end of the junction is discordant with germline, which a read error may explain. The chain is built from TRBV13 and TRBJ2-7; perhaps TRBD2 as D (7 bases). This CDR3 comprises 14 residues. Germline lookup yields CDR1 PRHDT and CDR2 FYEKMQ (reference sequence). CDR3 residues: CASSLGSGGYEQYF. The CDR3 DNA follows: TGTGCCAGCAGCTTAGGTTCGGGGGGCTACGAACAGTACTTC.

V gene TRBV12-3 or TRBV12-4 combines with J gene TRBJ1-2; 8 bases align to TRBD1. This CDR3 is 14 amino acids long. J gave up 4 bases and V 1 base, and 2 bases lay outside the gene matches. In DNA, the CDR3 is TGTGCCAGCAGTTTAGATCAGGGGGCCTATGGCTACACCTTC. Encoded protein: CASSLDQGAYGYTF.

The CDR3 loop is CASSPNPGTGDYEQYV. CDR3 coding DNA: TGTGCCAGCAGCCCCAATCCCGGGACAGGGGATTACGAGCAGTACGTC. The chain employs TRBV11-2 and TRBJ2-7; TRBD1 aligns across 10 bases. V trimming: 5 bases; J trimming: 4 bases; junction bases outside the gene matches: 11. The CDR3 is 16 amino acids. Per the germline V gene, CDR1 is SGHAT and CDR2 is FQNNGV.

The V and J genes are TRBV7-9 and TRBJ2-7; D is perhaps TRBD1 (6 bases). The CDR3 runs to 13 residues. Germline-derived CDR1 and CDR2 are SEHNR and FQNEAQ (reference sequence). The ends were cut back, 8 bases at V and 5 bases at J, with 16 bases in the middle. The CDR3 protein is CASGPPQGNEQYF. Written as DNA, the CDR3 is TGTGCCAGCGGACCGCCTCAGGGGAACGAGCAGTACTTC.

The chain combines TRBV5-1 with TRBJ2-7; D call uncertain. V shed 4 bases and J shed 0 bases, with 14 bases lying between them. The length of the CDR3 is 15 residues. From germline, CDR1 is SGHRS and CDR2 YFSETQ. This CDR3 is CASSADDAFSYEQYF. CDR3 bases: TGCGCCAGCAGCGCCGACGACGCTTTCTCCTACGAGCAGTACTTC.

The chain joins TRBV9 to TRBJ1-2; 11 nucleotides agree with TRBD1. The CDR3 runs 15 residues. J lost 4 bases, V lost 0 bases, and 2 bases had no gene match. Germline V gives CDR1 SGDLS, CDR2 YYNGEE. The CDR3 protein is CASSVAGTGGYGYTF. The CDR3 region has the DNA TGTGCCAGCAGCGTAGCCGGGACAGGGGGCTATGGCTACACCTTC.

The V call is TRBV7-2, the J call TRBJ1-6; TRBD1 is a possible D gene (5 bases). The germline V gene has CDR1 SGHTA and CDR2 FQGNSA. V dropped 5 bases and J dropped 7 bases, with 12 bases sitting between them. This CDR3 has 14 residues. The CDR3 loop reads CASSPGGDNSPLHF. CDR3 coding DNA: TGTGCCAGCAGCCCGGGGGGAGACAATTCACCCCTCCACTTT.

This clonotype has more than one count but fewer than ten. This chain links TRBV7-9 with TRBJ1-2; tentatively, D is TRBD1 (5 bases). Trimming took off 5 bases at V and 1 base at J, with 5 bases between the two ends. The CDR3 consists of 12 residues. Germline loops: CDR1 SEHNR, CDR2 FQNEAQ (reference sequence). The CDR3 loop is CASSQGNYGYTF. CDR3 nucleotide sequence: TGTGCCAGCAGCCAGGGTAACTATGGCTACACCTTC.

This sequence joins TRBV20-1 and TRBJ1-1; 8 positions match TRBD1. This CDR3 spans 15 amino acids. Trimming removed 3 bases from V and 3 bases from J; junction bases left unmatched: 9. The germline gives CDR1 DFQATT, CDR2 SNEGSKA (reference sequence). CDR3 nucleotides: TGCAGTGCTAGTCCCGCGGGACAGGCCTACACTGAAGCTTTCTTT. It is translated as CSASPAGQAYTEAFF.

V and J are TRBV14 and TRBJ1-2; D is uncertain. CDR1 and CDR2 (germline): SGHDN, FVKESK. Trimming removed 4 bases at V and 5 bases at J, with 5 bases between. The CDR3 covers 11 residues. For the CDR3, the DNA is TGTGCCAGCAGCCCCAGATATGGCTACACCTTC. Encoded protein: CASSPRYGYTF.

The J gene is TRBJ2-3, the V gene TRBV7-8; 8 positions match TRBD2. The V and J ends lost 5 bases and 1 base, in that order; junction bases with no gene match: 8. This CDR3 has 16 amino acids. The germline gives CDR1 SGHVS, CDR2 FQNEAQ. CDR3: CASSLYLSGGTDTQYF. In DNA, the CDR3 is TGTGCCAGCAGCCTCTACCTTAGCGGGGGCACAGATACGCAGTATTTT.

V gene TRBV7-8 combines with J gene TRBJ2-1, with D maybe TRBD1 (6 bases). CDR1 SGHVS and CDR2 FQNEAQ come from the germline V gene. Trimming cost V 4 bases and J 10 bases, with 26 bases left between them. The CDR3 is 17 residues long. The CDR3 DNA follows: TGTGCCAGCAGCTCGTCCTTTACAGGGACCAATCTCTTCGAGCAGTTCTTC. Its translation is CASSSSFTGTNLFEQFF.

CDR3 sequence (DNA): TGCAGTGCCCGCGGTAGGGGACAGGGGTGGGCTAATGAAAAACTGTTTTTT. Its protein is CSARGRGQGWANEKLFF. The chain recombines TRBV20-1 with TRBJ1-4; 10 nucleotides agree with TRBD1. The V and J ends lost 6 bases and 3 bases, in that order; junction bases with no gene match: 13. The CDR3 is 17 amino acids. CDR1 DFQATT and CDR2 SNEGSKA come from the germline V gene (reference sequence).

The V and J genes are TRBV29-1 and TRBJ1-1, with a possible D match to TRBD1 (6 bases). Trimming removed 8 bases from V and 9 bases from J, with 19 bases in between. Germline-derived CDR1 and CDR2 are SQVTM and ANQGSEA. The CDR3 runs 12 residues. The CDR3 DNA reads TGCAGCATGGAAGGGGAGGGGGACAAAGCTTTCTTT. Its translation: CSMEGEGDKAFF.

The chain employs TRBV7-8 and TRBJ1-1; D ambiguous. CDR1 and CDR2 from the germline V gene are SGHVS and FQNEAQ. V lost 1 base and J 1 base, leaving 10 bases between the germline ends. This CDR3 region has 15 residues. CDR3 in amino acids: CASSLGRAENTEAFF. The CDR3 DNA is TGTGCCAGCAGCTTAGGTAGGGCAGAGAACACTGAAGCTTTCTTT.

This rearrangement joins TRBV20-1 to TRBJ2-3; TRBD2 matches 14 bases. Germline CDR1 reads DFQATT; CDR2 reads SNEGSKA (reference sequence). This CDR3 is 14 amino acids long. The CDR3 spells CSLTSGGVPDTQYF. CDR3 in DNA: TGCAGCCTGACTAGCGGGGGGGTACCAGATACGCAGTATTTT.

The CDR3 is CASSSTPTVGPQHF. In DNA form, the CDR3 reads TGTGCCAGCAGCTCGACTCCGACAGTTGGGCCCCAGCATTTT. This chain uses TRBV7-9 with TRBJ1-5; D perhaps matches TRBD1 (5 bases). The germline gives CDR1 SEHNR, CDR2 FQNEAQ (reference sequence). V dropped 4 bases and J dropped 9 bases, with 16 bases sitting between them. The CDR3 consists of 14 residues.

The genes are TRBV5-4 and TRBJ2-1; weak D call: TRBD2 (6 bases). V was cut by 4 bases and J by 1 base, with 12 bases left in between. Looked up from germline, CDR1 is SGHNT and CDR2 is YYREEE (reference sequence). The CDR3 covers 15 residues. Written as DNA, the CDR3 is TGTGCCAGCAGCGGCGGGACTGCGTCCTACAATGAGCAGTTCTTC. Protein product: CASSGGTASYNEQFF. The full variable domain, rest sourced from reference TRBV5-4 and TRBJ2-1, is ETGVTQSPTHLIKTRGQQVTLRCSSQSGHNTVSWYQQALGQGPQFIFQYYREEENGRGNFPPRFSGLQFPNYSSELNVNALELDDSALYLCASSGGTASYNEQFFGPGTRLTVL.

The sample holds one count of this clonotype. The chain is built from TRBV20-1 and TRBJ1-2; 7 bases agree with TRBD1. The germline V gene encodes CDR1 DFQATT and CDR2 SNEGSKA (reference sequence). Trimming at V came to 6 bases and at J to 10 bases, leaving 11 bases not matched to a gene. This CDR3 is built from 12 residues. The CDR3 loop reads CSAMTGPVFYTF. The CDR3 DNA is TGCAGTGCCATGACAGGGCCCGTCTTCTACACCTTC.

The chain combines TRBV15 with TRBJ2-5; TRBD1 aligns across 7 bases. Germline lookup yields CDR1 LNHNV and CDR2 YYDKDF (reference sequence). The CDR3 length is 15 residues. Unmatched junction bases numbered 11, after V lost 5 bases and J lost 5 bases. The CDR3 region has the DNA TGTGCCACCAGCTTGTGGGACAGTCGAAAGGAGACCCAGTACTTC. Residues: CATSLWDSRKETQYF. Together with reference TRBV15 and TRBJ2-5, the CDR3 gives the full variable domain: DAMVIQNPRYQVTQFGKPVTLSCSQTLNHNVMYWYQQKSSQAPKLLFHYYDKDFNNEADTPDNFQSRRPNTSFCFLDIRSPGLGDTAMYLCATSLWDSRKETQYFGPGTRLLVL.

The chain couples TRBV7-9 to TRBJ1-1; 8 positions agree with TRBD1. Germline values: CDR1 SEHNR, CDR2 FQNEAQ (reference sequence). This CDR3 comprises 18 residues. V lost 5 bases to trimming and J lost 4 bases; unmatched junction nucleotides: 18. For the CDR3, the DNA is TGTGCCAGCAGCCCCCCCAGAGGGACAGGATCTTCGTCCACTGAAGCTTTCTTT. Translating gives CASSPPRGTGSSSTEAFF.